The 27 T cell receptor beta chains listed next were all sequenced from one sample in a study of cytomegalovirus exposure and HLA in healthy donors. PCR amplification relied on 60 Vbeta primers (plus 13 Jbeta primers). Clones were read by immunoSEQ multiplex PCR, and TCRdb kept only the in-frame ones, dropping some. This sample's table reports some 200,000 clones. The sample was PBMCs. The receptor set was obtained from a young man in good health and CMV-seronegative.

This sequence joins TRBV7-9 and TRBJ2-1; D is unclear. Germline V gives CDR1 SEHNR, CDR2 FQNEAQ (reference sequence). V lost 7 bases to trimming and J lost 1 base, with 5 bases between them. The CDR3 length is 12 residues. CDR3 DNA sequence: TGTGCCAGCACGGTGTCCTACAATGAGCAGTTCTTC. Protein product: CASTVSYNEQFF.

The chain joins TRBV30 to TRBJ2-1; 9 bases fit TRBD1. From germline, CDR1 is GTSNPN and CDR2 SVGIG (reference sequence). The CDR3 has 14 residues. CDR3 coding DNA: TGTGCAACCAACTCGGGACAGGGTCACAATGAGCAGTTCTTC. It is translated as CATNSGQGHNEQFF.

The V call is TRBV4-3, the J call TRBJ2-5; the D gene is possibly TRBD2 (6 bases). V lost 4 bases to trimming and J lost 1 base, with 16 bases between them. This CDR3 comprises 16 residues. The germline V gene encodes CDR1 LGHNA and CDR2 YSLEER. CDR3 protein: CASSPGEGRGQETQYF. In nucleotides, the CDR3 is TGCGCCAGCAGCCCAGGAGAGGGGCGGGGCCAAGAGACCCAGTACTTC.

The chain uses TRBV6-5 and TRBJ1-1, with D possibly matching TRBD1 (5 bases). CDR3 length: 15 amino acids. CDR1 and CDR2 from the germline V gene are MNHEY and SVGAGI. V was shortened by 4 bases and J by 8 bases, with 20 bases between the two germline ends. CDR3 sequence (DNA): TGTGCCAGCAGTTTTTCGACAGACCTTAGCTTCGAAGCTTTCTTT. Translating gives CASSFSTDLSFEAFF.

The chain employs TRBV5-1 and TRBJ2-1; 7 nucleotides align to TRBD1. The CDR3 is 14 amino acids. CDR1 is SGHRS and CDR2 is YFSETQ in the germline V gene. The trim removed 0 bases at V and 9 bases at J, leaving 6 bases unmatched. The CDR3 sequence is CASSLGQGVSEQFF. For the CDR3, the DNA is TGCGCCAGCAGCTTGGGACAGGGAGTTTCTGAGCAGTTCTTC.

This chain uses TRBV5-8 with TRBJ2-1, with TRBD2 identical over 7 bases. The CDR3 is 18 amino acids. Germline CDR1 is SGHTS and CDR2 is YDEGEE. J gave up 0 bases and V 1 base, and 10 bases lay outside the gene matches. Written as DNA, the CDR3 is TGTGCCAGCAGCTTGCTCCCCAGCGGGATCCACTCCTACAATGAGCAGTTCTTC. Its protein product is CASSLLPSGIHSYNEQFF.

This chain uses TRBV7-7 with TRBJ1-1; 9 bases map to TRBD1. The trim removed 4 bases at V and 5 bases at J, leaving 2 bases unmatched. The CDR3 has 13 residues. CDR1 SSHAT and CDR2 FNYEAQ come from the germline V gene (reference sequence). CDR3 amino acids: CASSSGQGTEAFF. The CDR3 bases are TGTGCCAGCAGCTCCGGACAGGGGACTGAAGCTTTCTTT.

The rearrangement joins TRBV4-1 to TRBJ2-5; 8 nucleotides agree with TRBD1. The end of the DNA fits TRBJ2-7 better, so the J call may be wrong. The CDR3 has 13 amino acids. Germline V CDR1 and CDR2: MGHRA, YSYEKL. This CDR3 reads CASSHGTGYEQYF. For the CDR3, the DNA is TGCGCCAGCAGCCATGGGACAGGCTACGAGCAGTACTTC.

The V and J genes are TRBV15 and TRBJ2-5, with TRBD2 identical over 9 bases. V shed 1 base, J shed 5 bases, and the junction held 5 bases outside the gene matches. Per the germline V gene, CDR1 is LNHNV and CDR2 is YYDKDF (reference sequence). This CDR3 is built from 15 residues. The CDR3 region has the DNA TGTGCCACCAGCAGAGGGACTAGCGACCGGGAGACCCAGTACTTC. Its protein product is CATSRGTSDRETQYF.

The chain links TRBV2 to TRBJ2-5; 12 nucleotides match TRBD2. The ends lost 6 bases at V and 2 bases at J; junction bases unmatched: 7. This CDR3 has 16 amino acids. CDR1 and CDR2 from the germline V gene are SNHLY and FYNNEI. CDR3: CASSTGTSGFQETQYF. The CDR3 DNA follows: TGTGCCAGCAGCACCGGGACTAGCGGGTTTCAAGAGACCCAGTACTTC.

The chain combines TRBV10-3 with TRBJ2-1; D gene uncertain. Germline loops: CDR1 ENHRY, CDR2 SYGVKD. V shed 2 bases and J shed 9 bases, with 11 bases lying between them. CDR3 length equals 13 residues. CDR3 sequence reads: CAISENTSREQFF. CDR3 nucleotide sequence: TGTGCCATCAGTGAGAATACCTCGCGTGAGCAGTTCTTC.

The chain combines TRBV7-9 with TRBJ1-2; unclear D gene. The CDR3 sequence is 13 residues long. V was clipped by 1 base and J by 4 bases, with 7 bases between them. Germline CDR1 SEHNR, CDR2 FQNEAQ (reference sequence). This CDR3 reads CASSLGPGYGYTF. The CDR3, as DNA: TGTGCCAGCAGCTTAGGTCCAGGCTATGGCTACACCTTC.

The J gene is TRBJ2-7, the V gene TRBV7-2; TRBD1 is a possible D gene (5 bases). CDR3 length equals 14 residues. The germline V and J ends were trimmed by 1 base and 2 bases, with 9 bases remaining between them. In germline, CDR1 is SGHTA, CDR2 FQGNSA. The CDR3 spells CASSLGTLTYEQYF. In nucleotides, the CDR3 is TGTGCCAGCAGCTTAGGGACATTAACCTACGAGCAGTACTTC.

The chain has TRBV7-6 and TRBJ2-3, with 7 bases aligning to TRBD2. Germline CDR1 and CDR2: SGHVS and FNYEAQ. J lost 6 bases, V lost 0 bases, and 3 bases had no gene match. CDR3 length: 14 residues. CDR3 nucleotide sequence: TGTGCCAGCAGCTTAGCGGGGGGGAAGGATACGCAGTATTTT. Its translation: CASSLAGGKDTQYF.

The rearrangement joins TRBV7-9 to TRBJ2-7, with 9 bases matching TRBD2. Germline V gives CDR1 SEHNR, CDR2 FQNEAQ (reference sequence). V trimming: 4 bases; J trimming: 0 bases; junction bases outside the gene matches: 4. The CDR3 length is 15 residues. The CDR3 region has the DNA TGTGCCAGCAGCTCTAGCGGGGCCTTCTCCTACGAGCAGTACTTC. Translating gives CASSSSGAFSYEQYF.

The rearrangement joins TRBV6-5 to TRBJ1-2, with TRBD1 matching 8 bases. Germline values: CDR1 MNHEY, CDR2 SVGAGI. Trimming removed 2 bases from V and 4 bases from J; junction bases left unmatched: 9. The CDR3 spans 16 residues. This chain's CDR3 is CASSYNGQGSLYGYTF. CDR3 bases: TGTGCCAGCAGTTACAATGGACAGGGATCCCTCTATGGCTACACCTTC.

The CDR3, as DNA: TGTGCCAGCGCCCAGCAGGGAAATCAGCCCCAGCATTTT. This sequence encodes CASAQQGNQPQHF. The chain links TRBV19 to TRBJ1-5, with D possibly matching TRBD1 (5 bases). V lost 9 bases and J lost 4, with 13 bases in between. Per germline, CDR1 LNHDA and CDR2 SQIVND (reference sequence). The CDR3 totals 13 residues.

V is TRBV18 and J is TRBJ2-7; TRBD2 agrees at 8 bases. This CDR3 is built from 16 residues. Germline CDR1 and CDR2: KGHSH and LQKENI. V shed 0 bases and J 2 bases; nucleotides not matched to a gene: 6. Written as DNA, the CDR3 is TGTGCCAGCTCACCACCAGGAGCGGGAGCGGCCTACGAGCAGTACTTC. It codes for CASSPPGAGAAYEQYF.

J is TRBJ2-1 and V is TRBV10-1; D is possibly TRBD1 (5 bases). The germline V gene has CDR1 WNHNN and CDR2 SYGVQD (reference sequence). Trimming left V 3 bases short and J 9 bases short, with 21 bases between. This CDR3 is 16 amino acids long. CDR3 amino acids: CASSDGSAGYSGEQFF. CDR3 DNA sequence: TGCGCCAGCAGTGACGGGTCGGCAGGGTATTCGGGTGAGCAGTTCTTC.

The CDR3 sequence is CASSLPDSQNTGELFF. The CDR3 coding sequence is TGCGCCAGCAGCCTCCCGGACAGCCAGAACACCGGGGAGCTGTTTTTT. The rearrangement uses TRBV5-1 and TRBJ2-2, with a tentative D call TRBD1 (6 bases). V shed 4 bases and J shed 1 base, with 14 bases lying between them. This CDR3 region has 16 residues. Germline loops: CDR1 SGHRS, CDR2 YFSETQ.

V is TRBV9 and J is TRBJ2-7; D gene uncertain. In germline, CDR1 is SGDLS, CDR2 YYNGEE. V lost 3 bases and J lost 1, with 14 bases in between. This CDR3 contains 15 residues. The chain's CDR3 is CASSATMRPSYEQYF. In DNA form, the CDR3 reads TGTGCCAGCAGCGCTACCATGAGGCCTTCCTACGAGCAGTACTTC.

The chain carries TRBV5-1 and TRBJ1-1, with TRBD1 as a possible D gene (5 bases). CDR3 length: 13 amino acids. The germline V gene has CDR1 SGHRS and CDR2 YFSETQ. Deletions cut 2 bases from V and 4 bases from J, with 9 bases between. CDR3 amino acids: CASSFGTFTEAFF. In DNA, the CDR3 is TGCGCCAGCAGCTTCGGGACTTTCACTGAAGCTTTCTTT.

The chain joins TRBV29-1 to TRBJ2-1; 7 bases line up with TRBD2. Germline loops: CDR1 SQVTM, CDR2 ANQGSEA. The CDR3 sequence is 21 residues long. Losses at the gene ends were 0 bases for V and 5 bases for J; bases not matched to a gene: 25. The CDR3 DNA is TGCAGCGTTGAAGATCTGAGAGGACACCTTGGCGGGAGCGGATGGGACAATGAGCAGTTCTTC. Translated, it gives CSVEDLRGHLGGSGWDNEQFF.

This rearrangement joins TRBV5-1 to TRBJ1-1, with 7 nucleotides matching TRBD1. Germline loops: CDR1 SGHRS, CDR2 YFSETQ. The V segment lost 0 bases and the J segment 4 bases; nucleotides outside the gene matches: 6. This CDR3 is 15 amino acids long. The CDR3 nucleotides are TGCGCCAGCAGCTTGGACGGGACAGAGAGCACTGAAGCTTTCTTT. It translates to CASSLDGTESTEAFF.

V gene TRBV6-5 combines with J gene TRBJ2-3, with TRBD2 matching 9 bases. CDR3 size: 15 residues. CDR1 is MNHEY and CDR2 is SVGAGI in the germline V gene. The trim removed 6 bases at V and 6 bases at J, leaving 10 bases unmatched. CDR3 amino acids: CASSWAGGVSDTQYF. As DNA, the CDR3 is TGTGCCAGCAGCTGGGCGGGGGGGGTAAGCGATACGCAGTATTTT.

The CDR3 protein is CASSQSVFPPLYEQYF. In DNA, the CDR3 is TGCGCCAGCAGCCAGTCGGTCTTTCCTCCCCTCTACGAGCAGTACTTC. The chain couples TRBV4-1 to TRBJ2-7; no firm D call. V lost 3 bases and J 3 bases, leaving 18 bases between the germline ends. The CDR3 sequence is 16 residues long. Germline-derived CDR1 and CDR2 are MGHRA and YSYEKL.

V and J are TRBV14 and TRBJ2-7; TRBD1 aligns across 7 bases. There are 16 residues in the CDR3. Germline CDR1 is SGHDN and CDR2 is FVKESK. Trimming took 1 base from V and 6 from J; bases not matched to a gene: 12. CDR3 sequence: CASSQVMSGGRGEQYF. In nucleotides, the CDR3 is TGTGCCAGCAGCCAAGTGATGTCAGGGGGTAGAGGCGAGCAGTACTTC.